One TCR beta chain is described in this entry. Its antigen remains unknown. CDR1 SGHTA and CDR2 FQGTGA come from the germline V gene. The ends lost 0 bases at V and 3 bases at J; junction bases unmatched: 2. The CDR3 covers 15 residues. TCRdb re-derived calls from the reads in MiXCR, one entry per CDR3 protein. The sample includes 150,000 to 200,000 distinct CDR3 sequences, approximately 19% of them seen just once. The data were obtained in a study of T cell repertoires in cytomegalovirus infection. Across the study: Both CMV infection and a matching HLA type were indicated by public TCR beta signatures.

Study-wide results and limits: HLA-C-restricted CMV-specific TCR beta clonotypes were dominant in the ex vivo response.

The V call is TRBV7-3, the J call TRBJ2-5; the match to TRBD1 covers 9 bases. The TCR was taken from a human donor in good health (CMV status not recorded). Some clones in this sample may be carry-over from other donors' samples. Material: PBMCs. CDR3 nucleotides: TGTGCCAGCAGCTTAACCGGGACAGGGAAAGAGACCCAGTACTTC. It yields the protein CASSLTGTGKETQYF.